This passage covers 6 T cell receptor beta chains from one sample sequenced in a study of blood T cell repertoires in COVID-19 (TCRdb year 2020). Library creation used the immunoSEQ multiplex PCR assay. Drawn from immuneACCESS, this table holds only the in-frame rearrangements with V and J called that TCRdb kept. Clones are partly lost; checked studies trace under half to an unresolved V gene and leave the rest unexplained. Recorded for this sample are roughly 150,000 clones; around four fifths of them occurred a single time. The ten largest clones represent over 2% of the sample. What was sequenced was peripheral blood. The receptors were sampled from a woman of 80 years or more with acute or convalescent COVID-19.

This sequence joins TRBV18 and TRBJ2-3, with 8 bases matching TRBD2. Germline values: CDR1 KGHSH, CDR2 LQKENI. The V and J ends lost 3 bases and 4 bases, in that order; junction bases with no gene match: 3. CDR3 length: 14 residues. As DNA, the CDR3 is TGTGCCAGCTCACCGACGCGGGGGGCAGATACGCAGTATTTT. The encoded protein is CASSPTRGADTQYF.

The J gene is TRBJ2-3, the V gene TRBV7-2, with TRBD2 as a possible D gene (6 bases). CDR1 is SGHTA, CDR2 FQGNSA, per germline. Trimming left V 5 bases short and J 0 bases short, with 12 bases between. The CDR3 is made up of 15 amino acids. The CDR3 reads CASSEDGGSTDTQYF. CDR3 DNA: TGTGCCAGCAGCGAAGACGGGGGTAGCACAGATACGCAGTATTTT.

This chain's CDR3 is CASSSLPGLRNTEAFF. DNA of the CDR3: TGTGCCAGCAGCTCCTTACCGGGACTAAGGAACACTGAAGCTTTCTTT. This rearrangement joins TRBV5-6 to TRBJ1-1; D possibly corresponds to TRBD1 (5 bases). Germline V gene data show CDR1 as SGHDT and CDR2 as YYEEEE. V was trimmed by 3 bases and J by 1 base, leaving 16 bases between them. This CDR3 comprises 16 residues.

V is TRBV5-1 and J is TRBJ1-1; the D gene is possibly TRBD1 (5 bases). The length of the CDR3 is 15 residues. Germline values: CDR1 SGHRS, CDR2 YFSETQ. V shed 4 bases and J shed 4 bases, with 17 bases lying between them. The CDR3 here is CASSPPLQGITEAFF. CDR3 in DNA: TGCGCCAGCAGCCCGCCCCTTCAGGGTATCACTGAAGCTTTCTTT.

V usage is TRBV2 and J usage is TRBJ2-5; D is unclear. This CDR3 comprises 13 residues. V dropped 2 bases and J dropped 5 bases, with 9 bases sitting between them. Per germline, CDR1 SNHLY and CDR2 FYNNEI. The CDR3 DNA follows: TGTGCCAGCAGTGAATTTCTTGAGGAGACCCAGTACTTC. This translates into CASSEFLEETQYF.

The chain has TRBV28 and TRBJ2-4; 8 bases fit TRBD2. The CDR3 runs 17 residues. V shed 2 bases, J shed 1 base, and the junction held 7 bases outside the gene matches. Germline V gene data show CDR1 as MDHEN and CDR2 as SYDVKM. CDR3 nucleotides: TGTGCCAGCAGTTTAGTACGGGGGGGGCTGGCCAAAAACATTCAGTACTTC. This translates into CASSLVRGGLAKNIQYF.